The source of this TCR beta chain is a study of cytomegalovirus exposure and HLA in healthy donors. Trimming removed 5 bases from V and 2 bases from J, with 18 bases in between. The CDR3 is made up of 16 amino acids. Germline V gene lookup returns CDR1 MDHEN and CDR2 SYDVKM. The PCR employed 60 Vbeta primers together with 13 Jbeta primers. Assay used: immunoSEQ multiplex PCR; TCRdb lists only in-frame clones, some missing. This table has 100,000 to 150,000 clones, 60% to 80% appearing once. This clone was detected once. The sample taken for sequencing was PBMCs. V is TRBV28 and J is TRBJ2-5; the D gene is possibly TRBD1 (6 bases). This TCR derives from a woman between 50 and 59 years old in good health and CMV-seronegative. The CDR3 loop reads CASSPVTGHSQETQYF. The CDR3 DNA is TGTGCCAGCAGTCCCGTCACGGGACACTCACAAGAGACCCAGTACTTC. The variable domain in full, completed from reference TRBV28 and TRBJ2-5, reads DVKVTQSSRYLVKRTGEKVFLECVQDMDHENMFWYRQDPGLGLRLIYFSYDVKMKEKGDIPEGYSVSREKKERFSLILESASTNQTSMYLCASSPVTGHSQETQYFGPGTRLLVL.